The sequence of this T cell receptor (beta chain) was determined in a study of T cells in women clearing cervical HPV infection. About the research overall: Case blood drawn at lesion detection; control blood after infection cleared. Case blood was drawn a median roughly 150 days after lesion detection. Study-wide results and caveats: Controls had more TRBV6-7 (approximately 0.15%) than cases (approximately 0.11%).

By frequency, this clone is medium-sized. Its antigen is as yet unknown. Read coverage stops 3 residues before the CDR3 terminus; the germline J gene supplies the remainder. Only in-frame clones appear in the TCRdb table, and some are missing; sequencing was by immunoSEQ multiplex PCR. This sample's table has over 15,000 clones. The germline CDR1 and CDR2 sequences are DFQATT and SNEGSKA (reference sequence). The CDR3 is 16 amino acids. V was pared by 5 bases and J by 0 bases, with 19 bases between. The sequenced material came from blood buffy coat. This TCR derives from a woman between 18 and 69 years old with a cervical HPV16 infection that either progressed to CIN3+ or cleared (not recorded which). The chain employs TRBV20-1 and TRBJ1-1; no definite D call. The CDR3 is CSAEHKTQPLNTEAFF. Incomplete CDR3 DNA: TGCAGTGCTGAGCATAAGACACAGCCTTTGAACACTGAA.